Given below is one TCR beta chain in context. Negative isolation was used for CD8+ and CD4+ T cells and FACS enrichment for TEMRA cells. After extraction with the RNeasy kit, about 0.45 to 1 ug of the RNA was reverse transcribed using random hexamers. An immunoSEQ multiplex PCR generated amplified TCR beta CDR3 products spanning 54 Vbeta and 13 Jbeta. TCRdb ran MiXCR on the immunoSEQ multiplex PCR reads and lists one entry per CDR3 protein. Of some 190,000 distinct CDR3 sequences listed, about 93% are singletons. This entry belongs to a study of CD8 T cells in Susac syndrome. With 2 bases removed from V and 4 bases from J, the gap between germline ends came to 6 bases. CDR3 length equals 13 residues. Germline values: CDR1 SGHVS, CDR2 FQNEAQ.

The rearrangement links TRBV7-8 to TRBJ2-4; a possible D gene is TRBD2 (5 bases). Sequencing was done on a sample of CD4+ T cells from PBMCs. This clonotype was sampled from a human donor in good health. DNA for the CDR3: TGTGCCAGCAGCTTAACGGGGAAAAACATTCAGTACTTC. It specifies CASSLTGKNIQYF.